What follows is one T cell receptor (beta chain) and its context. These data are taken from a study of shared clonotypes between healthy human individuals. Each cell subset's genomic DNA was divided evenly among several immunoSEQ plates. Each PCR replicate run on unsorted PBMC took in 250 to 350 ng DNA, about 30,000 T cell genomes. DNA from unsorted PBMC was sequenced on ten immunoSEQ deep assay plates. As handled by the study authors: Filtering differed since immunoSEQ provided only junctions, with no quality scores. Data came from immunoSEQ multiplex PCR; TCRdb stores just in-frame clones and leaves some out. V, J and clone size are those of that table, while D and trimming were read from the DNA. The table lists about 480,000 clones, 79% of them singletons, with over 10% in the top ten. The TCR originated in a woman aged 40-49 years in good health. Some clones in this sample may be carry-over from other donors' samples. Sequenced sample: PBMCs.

The CDR3 DNA is TGTGCCAGCAGCGACAGGGGACAGATCGGTCAGCCCCAGCATTTT. It encodes CASSDRGQIGQPQHF. V and J are TRBV2 and TRBJ1-5; 8 bases line up with TRBD1. The V segment lost 6 bases and the J segment 6 bases; nucleotides outside the gene matches: 10. The CDR3 has 15 amino acids. The V gene's germline CDR1 is SNHLY and CDR2 FYNNEI.